The 3 T cell receptor beta chains given below trace back to one sample, sequenced in a study of blood T cell repertoires in COVID-19. Method: immunoSEQ multiplex PCR; TCRdb's copy keeps in-frame clones and lacks some. The sample contains more than 95,000 clones, 81% of which appear only once. Sequenced input: peripheral blood. The receptors come from a man aged 30 to 39 with COVID-19, enrolled during active disease.

The table lists this clone with a few counts. The chain is built from TRBV29-1 and TRBJ1-3; possible D gene TRBD1, 5 bases. Germline V gene sequence: CDR1 SQVTM, CDR2 ANQGSEA. The CDR3 contains 13 residues. Trimming stripped 2 bases from V and 1 base from J, with 6 bases between. CDR3 sequence: CSVEQGSGNTIYF. The CDR3 DNA reads as TGCAGCGTTGAACAGGGTTCTGGAAACACCATATATTTT.

A single count supports this clone. V is TRBV2 and J is TRBJ2-2; tentative D call: TRBD2 (5 bases). CDR3 length: 17 residues. The germline V and J ends were trimmed by 7 bases and 2 bases, with 20 bases remaining between them. Germline loops: CDR1 SNHLY, CDR2 FYNNEI. The CDR3 region has the DNA TGTGCCAGCACCCAGAGGGCCAGCTTCCTAAACACCGGGGAGCTGTTTTTT. Translated, it gives CASTQRASFLNTGELFF.

The chain links TRBV30 to TRBJ2-7; tentative D call: TRBD2 (6 bases). The length of the CDR3 is 14 residues. CDR1 and CDR2 from the germline V gene are GTSNPN and SVGIG (reference sequence). V was cut by 7 bases and J by 0 bases, with 16 bases left in between. DNA of the CDR3: TGTGCCTTGTCCCGGGACTGGAGCTCCTACGAGCAGTACTTC. Translated: CALSRDWSSYEQYF.